The present T cell receptor beta chain was sequenced within a study of T cells in Graves' hyperthyroidism and ophthalmopathy. Researchers amplified the TCR beta CDR3 regions from RNA transcripts. Primed by the HTBI set, a first-round RT-PCR was run on the TCR CDR3. A single record per CDR3 protein comes from TCRdb applying MiXCR to the multiplex PCR reads. The profile shows almost 500,000 distinct CDR3 sequences, 22% of them singletons. The junction had 5 bases not matched to a gene; V was cut back by 5 bases and J by 0 bases. Germline V gives CDR1 SGHKS, CDR2 YYEKEE (reference sequence). The CDR3 is made up of 14 amino acids.

The source is a woman in her 70s with Graves' ophthalmopathy. The rearrangement joins TRBV5-5 to TRBJ2-7; 7 bases map to TRBD2. Sample: blood. Here the CDR3 DNA reads TGTGCCAGCAGGGAAGCGGGACCCTCCTACGAGCAGTACTTC. Encoded protein: CASREAGPSYEQYF.